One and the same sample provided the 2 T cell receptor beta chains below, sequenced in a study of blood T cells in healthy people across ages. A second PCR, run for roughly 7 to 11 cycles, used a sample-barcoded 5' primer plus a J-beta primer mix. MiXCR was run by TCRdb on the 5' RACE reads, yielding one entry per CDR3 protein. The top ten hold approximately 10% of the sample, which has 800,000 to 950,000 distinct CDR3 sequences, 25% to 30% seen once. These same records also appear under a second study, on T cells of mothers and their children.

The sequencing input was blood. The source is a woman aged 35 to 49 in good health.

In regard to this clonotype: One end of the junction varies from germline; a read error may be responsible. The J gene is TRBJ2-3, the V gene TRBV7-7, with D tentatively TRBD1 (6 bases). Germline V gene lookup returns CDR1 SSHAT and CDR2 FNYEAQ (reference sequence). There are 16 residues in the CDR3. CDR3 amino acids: CASSLGTAGGTDTQYF. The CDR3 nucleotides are TGTGCTAGCAGCTTGGGAACGGCAGGGGGCACAGATACGCAGTATTTT.

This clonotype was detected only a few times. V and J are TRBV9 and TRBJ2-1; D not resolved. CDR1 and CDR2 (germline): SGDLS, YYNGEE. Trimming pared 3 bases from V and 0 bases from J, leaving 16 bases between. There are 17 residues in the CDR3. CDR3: CASSAQRGLDSYNEQFF. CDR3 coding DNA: TGTGCCAGCAGCGCCCAAAGAGGCCTCGACTCCTACAATGAGCAGTTCTTC. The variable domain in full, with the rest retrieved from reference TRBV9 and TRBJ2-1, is DSGVTQTPKHLITATGQRVTLRCSPRSGDLSVYWYQQSLDQGLQFLIQYYNGEERAKGNILERFSAQQFPDLHSELNLSSLELGDSALYFCASSAQRGLDSYNEQFFGPGTRLTVL.